Shown below are 20 T cell receptor beta chains from a single sample sequenced in a study of cytomegalovirus exposure and HLA in healthy donors. The study ran its PCR with 60 Vbeta and 13 Jbeta primers. Sequenced by immunoSEQ multiplex PCR; TCRdb stores in-frame clones only, minus some. The sample has roughly 65,000 clones; roughly 75% are singletons. Sequencing input: PBMCs. The receptors shown here come from a woman in her 30s in good health and CMV-seronegative.

This sequence joins TRBV7-2 and TRBJ2-7, with D possibly TRBD1 on 6 matching bases. V was clipped by 5 bases and J by 0 bases, with 14 bases between them. The germline V gene has CDR1 SGHTA and CDR2 FQGNSA. The CDR3 is 15 residues long. This chain's CDR3 is CASSPGGQISYEQYF. The CDR3 region has the DNA TGTGCCAGCAGCCCCGGAGGACAGATCTCCTACGAGCAGTACTTC.

The chain couples TRBV6-1 to TRBJ1-5; TRBD1 matches 7 bases. The ends lost 11 bases at V and 2 bases at J; junction bases unmatched: 6. From germline, CDR1 is MNHNS and CDR2 SASEGT. The CDR3 sequence is 13 residues long. The CDR3 loop is CAGAQGGNQPQHF. CDR3 DNA sequence: TGTGCCGGCGCGCAGGGGGGCAATCAGCCCCAGCATTTT.

This clone has more than one count but fewer than ten. This rearrangement joins TRBV2 to TRBJ2-3, with a possible D match to TRBD1 (6 bases). V gave up 1 base and J gave up 3 bases, with 14 bases separating them. The CDR3 runs 16 residues. Germline values: CDR1 SNHLY, CDR2 FYNNEI. CDR3 coding DNA: TGTGCCAGCAGTGAAGAGTGGGGGCGTGGAACAGATACGCAGTATTTT. It is translated as CASSEEWGRGTDTQYF.

The rearrangement uses TRBV7-9 and TRBJ2-1, with 9 bases that match TRBD2. CDR3 length: 16 residues. With V trimmed by 3 bases and J by 3 bases, 6 bases remained unmatched. Germline V gene sequence: CDR1 SEHNR, CDR2 FQNEAQ (reference sequence). The CDR3 region is CASSLNQRGDYNEQFF. Here the CDR3 DNA reads TGTGCCAGCAGCTTGAACCAGCGGGGGGACTACAATGAGCAGTTCTTC.

This chain joins TRBV4-1 and TRBJ2-7, with D perhaps matching TRBD2 (6 bases). Germline V gives CDR1 MGHRA, CDR2 YSYEKL. CDR3 length: 15 amino acids. V lost 1 base and J lost 2, with 12 bases in between. This CDR3 is CASSQAGGAPYEQYF. The CDR3, as DNA: TGCGCCAGCAGCCAAGCAGGCGGGGCCCCCTACGAGCAGTACTTC.

The rearrangement joins TRBV29-1 to TRBJ1-2; TRBD1 matches at 10 bases. CDR1 and CDR2 (germline): SQVTM, ANQGSEA. The ends lost 5 bases at V and 1 base at J; junction bases unmatched: 7. CDR3 length equals 15 residues. The CDR3 here is CSVQGQGELNYGYTF. The CDR3 nucleotides are TGCAGCGTTCAAGGACAGGGGGAACTTAACTATGGCTACACCTTC.

The V and J genes are TRBV2 and TRBJ2-3, with TRBD2 matching over 12 bases. J gave up 5 bases and V 5 bases, and 5 bases lay outside the gene matches. Looked up from germline, CDR1 is SNHLY and CDR2 is FYNNEI. CDR3 length: 15 amino acids. This CDR3 reads CASSFRTSGVDTQYF. The CDR3 DNA reads as TGTGCCAGCAGTTTCCGGACTAGCGGGGTAGATACGCAGTATTTT.

CDR3 sequence: CASSLQGADTEAFF. DNA for the CDR3: TGTGCCAGCAGTTTACAGGGGGCGGACACTGAAGCTTTCTTT. The chain carries TRBV7-9 and TRBJ1-1, with 9 bases fitting TRBD1. V was pared by 6 bases and J by 3 bases, with 5 bases of the junction left unmatched. Germline V lookup: CDR1 SEHNR, CDR2 FQNEAQ (reference sequence). CDR3 length: 14 residues.

CDR3 sequence reads: CSVRSQQGNTEAFF. The CDR3 nucleotides are TGCAGCGTTAGGAGCCAACAGGGGAACACTGAAGCTTTCTTT. The V and J genes are TRBV29-1 and TRBJ1-1; D is perhaps TRBD1 (6 bases). Germline V gives CDR1 SQVTM, CDR2 ANQGSEA. The CDR3 is made up of 14 amino acids. V was shortened by 5 bases and J by 1 base, with 14 bases between the two germline ends.

The chain combines TRBV10-3 with TRBJ1-1; no firm D call. The V and J ends lost 7 bases and 4 bases respectively, with 10 bases between them. The germline gives CDR1 ENHRY, CDR2 SYGVKD. This CDR3 has 12 residues. The chain's CDR3 is CAIKAPGTEAFF. The DNA for the CDR3 is TGTGCCATCAAGGCTCCGGGCACTGAAGCTTTCTTT.

The V and J genes are TRBV30 and TRBJ1-4; no clear D gene. This CDR3 has 12 amino acids. Per the germline V gene, CDR1 is GTSNPN and CDR2 is SVGIG (reference sequence). With 3 bases removed from V and 7 bases from J, the gap between germline ends came to 9 bases. The CDR3 sequence is CAWSVLREKLFF. CDR3 DNA: TGTGCCTGGAGCGTTCTTCGTGAAAAACTGTTTTTT. Full variable domain (missing parts from reference TRBV30 and TRBJ1-4): SQTIHQWPATLVQPVGSPLSLECTVEGTSNPNLYWYRQAAGRGLQLLFYSVGIGQISSEVPQNLSASRPQDRQFILSSKKLLLSDSGFYLCAWSVLREKLFFGSGTQLSVL.

This chain joins TRBV25-1 and TRBJ1-2; a weak D match, TRBD1 (5 bases). The CDR3 length is 15 residues. The ends were cut back, 1 base at V and 7 bases at J, with 16 bases in the middle. Germline CDR1 reads MGHDK; CDR2 reads SYGVNS. The CDR3 coding sequence is TGTGCCAGCAGTGAATGGGCGGGGGAGGCGGCTGGCTACACCTTC. Translation: CASSEWAGEAAGYTF.

The gene calls are TRBV27 and TRBJ1-6, with TRBD1 matching 7 bases. The V gene end was trimmed by 4 bases and the J gene end by 9 bases; junction bases not matched to a gene: 6. The CDR3 is 14 residues long. Germline-derived CDR1 and CDR2 are MNHEY and SMNVEV (reference sequence). CDR3 coding DNA: TGTGCCAGCAGTTATAGGGGGCTCGGTTCACCCCTCCACTTT. As protein: CASSYRGLGSPLHF.

The J gene is TRBJ2-1, the V gene TRBV30, with 11 bases aligning to TRBD2. Per germline, CDR1 GTSNPN and CDR2 SVGIG (reference sequence). CDR3 length equals 13 residues. The junction had 1 base not matched to a gene; V was cut back by 3 bases and J by 6 bases. The DNA for the CDR3 is TGTGCCTGGAGAACTAGCGGGAGCAATGAGCAGTTCTTC. Translated, it gives CAWRTSGSNEQFF.

This sequence joins TRBV15 and TRBJ1-5; no clear D. CDR3 length: 21 amino acids. Trimming cost V 0 bases and J 2 bases, with 26 bases left between them. From germline, CDR1 is LNHNV and CDR2 YYDKDF (reference sequence). The CDR3 bases are TGTGCCACCAGCAGAGATGAGTGGAGAGCTGTGGCCGTTATAGGCAATCAGCCCCAGCATTTT. It codes for CATSRDEWRAVAVIGNQPQHF.

The chain carries TRBV5-1 and TRBJ2-3; 12 nucleotides match TRBD2. This CDR3 has 17 residues. J lost 5 bases, V lost 1 base, and 8 bases had no gene match. Germline CDR1 reads SGHRS; CDR2 reads YFSETQ. CDR3 sequence: CASSLRSLAGGGDTQYF. CDR3 nucleotide sequence: TGCGCCAGCAGCTTGAGGTCACTAGCGGGAGGAGGAGATACGCAGTATTTT. The whole variable domain, filled in from reference TRBV5-1 and TRBJ2-3, reads KAGVTQTPRYLIKTRGQQVTLSCSPISGHRSVSWYQQTPGQGLQFLFEYFSETQRNKGNFPGRFSGRQFSNSRSEMNVSTLELGDSALYLCASSLRSLAGGGDTQYFGPGTRLTVL.

This chain connects TRBV6-5 to TRBJ1-2; D is ambiguous. The CDR3 totals 14 residues. Per germline, CDR1 MNHEY and CDR2 SVGAGI. Trimming left V 3 bases short and J 0 bases short, with 8 bases between. CDR3 loop: CASSYSLANYGYTF. CDR3 in DNA: TGTGCCAGCAGTTATTCCTTAGCTAACTATGGCTACACCTTC.

The genes are TRBV7-2 and TRBJ2-1, with D possibly TRBD1 on 5 matching bases. With 1 base removed from V and 8 bases from J, the gap between germline ends came to 9 bases. The CDR3 consists of 13 residues. Germline CDR1 is SGHTA and CDR2 is FQGNSA. The CDR3 DNA is TGTGCCAGCAGCTTAGGGACAATCGATGAGCAGTTCTTC. Translated: CASSLGTIDEQFF.

The CDR3 DNA reads TGTGCCAGCAGCTTAGACTTGGGGGCATCTGAAGCTTTCTTT. Its protein is CASSLDLGASEAFF. The rearrangement links TRBV7-6 to TRBJ1-1; D is perhaps TRBD1 (6 bases). V gave up 1 base and J gave up 6 bases, with 12 bases separating them. Looked up from germline, CDR1 is SGHVS and CDR2 is FNYEAQ. The CDR3 covers 14 residues.

The chain joins TRBV29-1 to TRBJ1-2; 7 bases map to TRBD1. V lost 6 bases, J lost 4 bases, and 11 bases stayed unmatched. The CDR3 totals 14 residues. Germline V gene sequence: CDR1 SQVTM, CDR2 ANQGSEA. The CDR3 region has the DNA TGCAGCGTGACGACCCGGGACAGCAGCTATGGCTACACCTTC. This gives the protein CSVTTRDSSYGYTF.